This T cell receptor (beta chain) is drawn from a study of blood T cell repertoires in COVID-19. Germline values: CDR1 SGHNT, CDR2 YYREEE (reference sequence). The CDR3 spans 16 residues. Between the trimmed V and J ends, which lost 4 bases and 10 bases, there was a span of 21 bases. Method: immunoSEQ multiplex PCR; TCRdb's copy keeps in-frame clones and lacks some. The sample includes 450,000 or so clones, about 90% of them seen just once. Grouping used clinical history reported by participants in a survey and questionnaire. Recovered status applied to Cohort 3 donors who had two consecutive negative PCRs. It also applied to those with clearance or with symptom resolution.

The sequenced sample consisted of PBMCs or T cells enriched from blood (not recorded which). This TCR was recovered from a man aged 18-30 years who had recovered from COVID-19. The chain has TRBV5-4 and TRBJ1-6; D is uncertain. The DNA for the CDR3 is TGTGCCAGCAGCCCCGACCTAAACAATGCGGGATCACCCCTCCACTTT. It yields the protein CASSPDLNNAGSPLHF.